This passage covers 24 T cell receptor beta chains from one sample sequenced in a study of T cells after yellow fever vaccination. TCRdb called the 5' RACE reads again in MiXCR, with one record for every CDR3 protein. The sample holds some 390,000 distinct CDR3 sequences, approximately 19% seen once. The sequences come from PBMCs, collected before the yellow fever booster vaccination. The receptors here all came from a man younger than 30 who received the YFV17D yellow fever vaccine.

The chain couples TRBV7-6 to TRBJ1-3, with D unresolved. The CDR3 contains 16 residues. The V gene's germline CDR1 is SGHVS and CDR2 FNYEAQ. V was trimmed by 1 base and J by 3 bases, leaving 13 bases between them. CDR3 residues: CASSLDLLGYGNTIYF. The CDR3 DNA is TGTGCCAGCAGCTTAGATTTGCTGGGTTATGGAAACACCATATATTTT.

This clonotype was seen a few times. The gene calls are TRBV10-3 and TRBJ1-2; 7 bases line up with TRBD1. The J segment lost 5 bases and the V segment lost 3 bases, leaving 9 bases of the junction unmatched. CDR1 is ENHRY, CDR2 SYGVKD, per germline. The CDR3 length is 15 residues. The CDR3 DNA follows: TGTGCCATCAGTGAACCCAGGACAGGCGGTTATGGCTACACCTTC. Translated, it gives CAISEPRTGGYGYTF.

The chain combines TRBV24-1 with TRBJ2-5; maybe TRBD2 (6 bases). CDR1 is KGHDR, CDR2 SFDVKD, per germline. The CDR3 has 15 residues. V was pared by 9 bases and J by 7 bases, with 23 bases between. For the CDR3, the DNA is TGTGCCACCTCGTTAGGGACTGACACTTGGGGGACCCAGTACTTC. Translation: CATSLGTDTWGTQYF.

V and J are TRBV20-1 and TRBJ2-7; tentatively, D is TRBD1 or TRBD2 (6 bases each). The CDR3 has 12 residues. Trimming removed 7 bases at V and 5 bases at J, with 15 bases between. Per germline, CDR1 DFQATT and CDR2 SNEGSKA (reference sequence). CDR3: CSVQGRSDEQYF. CDR3 DNA: TGCAGTGTCCAGGGGAGGAGCGACGAGCAGTACTTC.

As regards this clonotype: The junction departs from the called germline gene at one end, perhaps through a read error. This chain links TRBV7-7 with TRBJ2-5; TRBD2 might be the D (6 bases). Germline values: CDR1 SSHAT, CDR2 FNYEAQ (reference sequence). The CDR3 consists of 14 residues. CDR3 loop: CASTPGSGVTTQYF. CDR3 DNA sequence: TGTGCTAGCACCCCGGGGTCGGGGGTGACGACCCAGTACTTC.

This clonotype was counted a few times. V usage is TRBV6-1 and J usage is TRBJ1-2; a possible D gene is TRBD1 (6 bases). The germline CDR1 and CDR2 sequences are MNHNS and SASEGT. V was cut by 8 bases and J by 8 bases, with 21 bases left in between. This CDR3 has 14 residues. CDR3 sequence (DNA): TGTGCCAGCGTCCCGAGACAGGCCGTGGAAGGCTACACCTTC. Residues: CASVPRQAVEGYTF.

The chain combines TRBV7-2 with TRBJ1-6, with 7 bases fitting TRBD1. The germline V gene has CDR1 SGHTA and CDR2 FQGNSA. The CDR3 has 15 residues. The V gene end was trimmed by 3 bases and the J gene end by 9 bases; junction bases not matched to a gene: 8. CDR3 sequence (DNA): TGTGCCAGCAGCTTCAGCCAGGGGGGGAGTTCACCCCTCCACTTT. As protein: CASSFSQGGSSPLHF. The full variable domain, with the rest looked up from reference TRBV7-2 and TRBJ1-6, is GAGVSQSPSNKVTEKGKDVELRCDPISGHTALYWYRQSLGQGLEFLIYFQGNSAPDKSGLPSDRFSAERTGGSVSTLTIQRTQQEDSAVYLCASSFSQGGSSPLHFGNGTRLTVT.

This clonotype has only a few counts. This chain uses TRBV6-5 with TRBJ1-1, with a tentative D call TRBD1 (5 bases). V lost 7 bases to trimming and J lost 6 bases, with 21 bases between them. From germline, CDR1 is MNHEY and CDR2 SVGAGI. The CDR3 length is 15 residues. CDR3 nucleotides: TGTGCCAGCACCCGCGTTGGGGGAGTAGGGTCTGAAGCTTTCTTT. Translated: CASTRVGGVGSEAFF.

The table lists this clonotype with a few counts. The chain couples TRBV7-9 to TRBJ1-4, with D perhaps matching TRBD1 (5 bases). Germline lookup yields CDR1 SEHNR and CDR2 FQNEAQ (reference sequence). The CDR3 contains 14 residues. V was cut by 5 bases and J by 6 bases, with 13 bases left in between. The CDR3 region has the DNA TGTGCCAGCAGCCCGACAGTGAATTATGAAAAACTGTTTTTT. It translates to CASSPTVNYEKLFF.

A word on this clonotype: An end of the junction differs from the germline gene, which may be a read error. The rearrangement uses TRBV18 and TRBJ1-2; D call uncertain. The V gene's germline CDR1 is KGHSH and CDR2 LQKENI. The CDR3 covers 15 residues. The CDR3 reads CASSPATGSRGGNTF. The CDR3 DNA is TGTGCCAGCTCACCCGCGACGGGGAGTAGAGGTGGCAACACCTTC.

V and J are TRBV4-1 and TRBJ2-2, with a tentative D call TRBD1 (6 bases). Germline V gives CDR1 MGHRA, CDR2 YSYEKL. Trimming left V 1 base short and J 4 bases short, with 10 bases between. The CDR3 is 15 amino acids. DNA for the CDR3: TGCGCCAGCAGCCAAGTTCCCAGGGGCACCGGGGAGCTGTTTTTT. Encoded protein: CASSQVPRGTGELFF.

V gene TRBV25-1 combines with J gene TRBJ2-7; TRBD1 is a possible D gene (6 bases). This CDR3 region has 14 residues. The germline gives CDR1 MGHDK, CDR2 SYGVNS. Trimming cost V 3 bases and J 4 bases, with 13 bases left between them. The CDR3 nucleotides read TGTGCCAGCAGTGACAGACAGGAACCTTACGAGCAGTACTTC. The encoded protein is CASSDRQEPYEQYF.

J is TRBJ1-5 and V is TRBV20-1, with D uncertain. Trimming left V 6 bases short and J 1 base short, with 10 bases between. The CDR3 covers 13 residues. CDR1 DFQATT and CDR2 SNEGSKA come from the germline V gene (reference sequence). This CDR3 reads CSAQSSSNQPQHF. The CDR3 coding sequence is TGCAGTGCCCAGAGTTCCAGCAATCAGCCCCAGCATTTT.

The chain is built from TRBV3-1 and TRBJ2-3, with no clear D. Germline assignment: CDR1 LGHDT and CDR2 YNNKEL (reference sequence). V was clipped by 5 bases and J by 1 base, with 13 bases between them. CDR3 length equals 15 residues. The CDR3 reads CASSWTSRRTDTQYF. The CDR3 region has the DNA TGTGCCAGCAGCTGGACGTCTAGGCGCACAGATACGCAGTATTTT.

The rearrangement uses TRBV7-2 and TRBJ2-7; D may be TRBD1 (6 bases). There are 15 residues in the CDR3. The V end was cut by 5 bases, the J end by 3 bases, with 17 bases between. CDR1 is SGHTA and CDR2 is FQGNSA in the germline V gene. The chain's CDR3 is CASSPRWGQDYEQYF. CDR3 nucleotides: TGTGCCAGCAGCCCACGTTGGGGGCAAGACTACGAGCAGTACTTC.

The sample holds a few counts of this clonotype. The junction shows a germline mismatch at one end, possibly a read error. The chain recombines TRBV28 with TRBJ1-2; D call uncertain. Germline CDR1 and CDR2: MDHEN and SYDVKM. The CDR3 contains 13 residues. This CDR3 is CASSRESLPFLPF. The CDR3 coding sequence is TGTGCCAGCAGCCGAGAGTCCCTTCCATTCCTCCCCTTC.

The chain couples TRBV7-9 to TRBJ1-1; D perhaps matches TRBD1 (6 bases). Germline values: CDR1 SEHNR, CDR2 FQNEAQ (reference sequence). This CDR3 spans 15 amino acids. Between the trimmed V and J ends, which lost 2 bases and 11 bases, there was a span of 21 bases. DNA for the CDR3: TGTGCCAGCAGCTTAAATCCGACAGGAGGGACCAAGGCTTTCTTT. It is translated as CASSLNPTGGTKAFF.

This clonotype occurred a few times. The rearrangement uses TRBV4-3 and TRBJ1-6; D is perhaps TRBD1 (5 bases). The CDR3 contains 16 residues. V gave up 2 bases and J gave up 8 bases, with 16 bases separating them. The germline V gene encodes CDR1 LGHNA and CDR2 YSLEER. CDR3 sequence (DNA): TGCGCCAGCAGCCAACCGGTCGGGGGGGTCGATTCACCCCTCCACTTT. Amino acid sequence: CASSQPVGGVDSPLHF.

This clonotype was detected only a few times. V and J are TRBV7-4 and TRBJ1-5; 9 bases agree with TRBD1. The ends lost 5 bases at V and 0 bases at J; junction bases unmatched: 5. The CDR3 has 16 residues. CDR1 SGHVT and CDR2 SQSDAQ come from the germline V gene. The CDR3 DNA is TGTGCCAGCAGCGTCACAGGGGGCCATAGCAATCAGCCCCAGCATTTT. This codes for CASSVTGGHSNQPQHF.

This clonotype has only one observation. This chain joins TRBV7-3 and TRBJ2-2; 7 nucleotides align to TRBD1. This CDR3 comprises 14 residues. Trimming removed 5 bases from V and 13 bases from J; junction bases left unmatched: 13. The germline V gene encodes CDR1 SGHTA and CDR2 FQGTGA. For the CDR3, the DNA is TGTGCCAGCAGCGACAGACAGGGTTCCAAGGGGCTGTTTTTT. Its protein product is CASSDRQGSKGLFF.

This clonotype was counted between two and nine times. The J gene is TRBJ1-4, the V gene TRBV5-4, with 9 bases that match TRBD1. The trim removed 4 bases at V and 8 bases at J, leaving 9 bases unmatched. The CDR3 has 15 residues. Germline CDR1 SGHNT, CDR2 YYREEE (reference sequence). The CDR3: CASSLGGTGREKLFF. The DNA for the CDR3 is TGTGCCAGCAGCCTGGGGGGGACAGGGCGCGAAAAACTGTTTTTT.

J is TRBJ2-2 and V is TRBV5-1; 8 nucleotides align to TRBD2. The CDR3 is made up of 14 amino acids. CDR1 and CDR2 (germline): SGHRS, YFSETQ. Unmatched junction bases numbered 0, after V lost 5 bases and J lost 0 bases. CDR3 nucleotides: TGCGCCAGCAGTAGCGGGGCGAACACCGGGGAGCTGTTTTTT. This codes for CASSSGANTGELFF.

This clonotype was observed a few times. The chain has TRBV7-6 and TRBJ2-6; D gene unclear. Germline CDR1 reads SGHVS; CDR2 reads FNYEAQ. This CDR3 spans 14 amino acids. V was cut by 5 bases and J by 2 bases, with 7 bases left in between. Here the CDR3 reads CASSTWPGANVLTF. CDR3 nucleotide sequence: TGTGCCAGCAGCACCTGGCCTGGGGCCAACGTCCTGACTTTC.

The rearrangement uses TRBV12-3 or TRBV12-4 and TRBJ2-2, with D unclear. V was shortened by 2 bases and J by 1 base, with 5 bases between the two germline ends. CDR3 length: 14 residues. The CDR3 loop is CASSLSENTGELFF. Written as DNA, the CDR3 is TGTGCCAGCAGTTTATCAGAGAACACCGGGGAGCTGTTTTTT.